These 2 T cell receptor beta chains originate from one sample sequenced in a study of CDR3 diversity in severe acne. MiXCR was run by TCRdb on the PCR reads, yielding one entry per CDR3 protein. The sample yields about 98,000 distinct CDR3 sequences, 51% seen once. Sequenced input: blood. The receptor set was obtained from a male donor with acne.

The rearrangement joins TRBV10-3 to TRBJ2-7; D might be TRBD1 or TRBD2, each matching 5 bases. Between the trimmed V and J ends, which lost 5 bases and 0 bases, there was a span of 14 bases. This CDR3 spans 15 amino acids. Germline CDR1 ENHRY, CDR2 SYGVKD. The CDR3 coding sequence is TGTGCCATCAGTTACGGGACGGGGAGCTCCTACGAGCAGTACTTC. Translation gives CAISYGTGSSYEQYF.

This rearrangement joins TRBV10-1 to TRBJ2-7; D is possibly TRBD2 (5 bases). Germline CDR1 is WNHNN and CDR2 is SYGVQD (reference sequence). The CDR3 spans 16 residues. Trimming took 6 bases from V and 4 from J, leaving 22 bases between them. CDR3 coding DNA: TGCGCCAGCAGGCCTCCGTCGCTAGCAGGCCTTTACGAGCAGTACTTC. This translates into CASRPPSLAGLYEQYF.